This record looks at one T cell receptor beta chain sequence and its context. This sample stems from a study of control samples from healthy donors and cancer patients. TCRdb's table, derived via immunoSEQ multiplex PCR, lists solely in-frame clones and lacks some. The sample lists 40,000 to 65,000 clones, around 90% occurring once. Germline-derived CDR1 and CDR2 are LGHNA and YNFKEQ. V shed 4 bases and J 9 bases; nucleotides not matched to a gene: 9. The CDR3 length is 15 residues. The sequence derives from a man in his fifties or sixties with head and neck cancer. Sequenced: PBMCs. The chain employs TRBV4-2 and TRBJ2-1; 10 bases are a match to TRBD2. This CDR3 reads CASSREAGGHTEQFF. Written as DNA, the CDR3 is TGTGCCAGCAGCCGAGAAGCGGGAGGGCACACTGAGCAGTTCTTC.